One and the same sample provided the 25 T cell receptor beta chains below, sequenced in a study of T-cell reconstitution after alpha-beta-depleted transplantation in children. Unique molecular identifiers were incorporated during preparation of the TCRbeta library. A single record per CDR3 protein comes from TCRdb applying MiXCR to the PCR reads. The profile covers roughly 500,000 distinct CDR3 sequences, with under 15% appearing a single time and around 5.6% taken by the ten largest. The sequences come from PBMCs from the stem cell graft donor, collected from the stem cell graft. All receptors come from a human donor who donated a stem cell graft to a child with combined immunodeficiency.

This clonotype was counted many times. This chain joins TRBV12-3 or TRBV12-4 and TRBJ1-1, with D unresolved. This CDR3 is 15 amino acids long. Trimming shortened V by 3 bases and J by 5 bases, and 16 bases separated the two germline ends. The CDR3 sequence is CASSFDVNFGTEAFF. CDR3 in DNA: TGTGCCAGCAGTTTTGATGTCAACTTCGGAACTGAAGCTTTCTTT.

This clonotype was observed at least ten times. J is TRBJ2-1 and V is TRBV28; perhaps TRBD1 as D (6 bases). The V gene's germline CDR1 is MDHEN and CDR2 SYDVKM. The CDR3 has 16 amino acids. V was shortened by 2 bases and J by 12 bases, with 23 bases between the two germline ends. The CDR3: CASSLGGHYGTPVQFF. CDR3 DNA: TGTGCCAGCAGTTTAGGTGGCCATTACGGGACACCAGTGCAGTTCTTC.

This sequence joins TRBV20-1 and TRBJ2-5; the D gene is possibly TRBD2 (5 bases). This CDR3 region has 12 residues. The V end lost 5 bases, the J end lost 6 bases, and 13 bases lay between the germline ends. CDR1 is DFQATT, CDR2 SNEGSKA, per germline (reference sequence). DNA for the CDR3: TGCAGTGCTTCACCGGGATCTAAGACCCAGTACTTC. It translates to CSASPGSKTQYF.

This clonotype was seen a handful of times. The CDR3 sequence is CASSLVGTGGAETQYF. In DNA form, the CDR3 reads TGTGCCAGCAGCTTAGTAGGGACAGGGGGTGCAGAGACCCAGTACTTC. The V gene is TRBV7-9, the J gene TRBJ2-5; 11 positions match TRBD1. Looked up from germline, CDR1 is SEHNR and CDR2 is FQNEAQ (reference sequence). The J segment lost 4 bases and the V segment lost 1 base, leaving 5 bases of the junction unmatched. This CDR3 spans 16 amino acids.

This clonotype was counted only a few times. The chain combines TRBV24-1 with TRBJ1-1; a weak D match, TRBD1 (5 bases). CDR1 is KGHDR and CDR2 is SFDVKD in the germline V gene. Trimming shortened V by 5 bases and J by 5 bases, and 17 bases separated the two germline ends. The CDR3 consists of 15 residues. The CDR3 loop is CATSGSLGGETEAFF. CDR3 DNA sequence: TGTGCCACCAGTGGGTCGCTGGGAGGGGAAACTGAAGCTTTCTTT.

The table lists this clonotype with a few counts. The rearrangement joins TRBV20-1 to TRBJ2-7; TRBD2 agrees at 7 bases. Unmatched junction bases numbered 5, after V lost 0 bases and J lost 0 bases. The length of the CDR3 is 15 residues. Germline V lookup: CDR1 DFQATT, CDR2 SNEGSKA (reference sequence). CDR3 in amino acids: CSARDRRESSYEQYF. The CDR3 region has the DNA TGCAGTGCTAGAGATCGGCGGGAGAGCTCCTACGAGCAGTACTTC.

CDR3 nucleotide sequence: TGCGCCAGCAGCTTGGGTCTAGCGGGCCTTAGCGGGGAGCTGTTTTTT. As protein: CASSLGLAGLSGELFF. The rearrangement joins TRBV5-1 to TRBJ2-2, with TRBD2 identical over 8 bases. CDR3 length equals 16 residues. The trim removed 0 bases at V and 7 bases at J, leaving 8 bases unmatched. Germline CDR1 SGHRS, CDR2 YFSETQ.

This chain links TRBV7-2 with TRBJ2-4, with D perhaps being TRBD1 or TRBD2 (5 bases each). The germline V gene has CDR1 SGHTA and CDR2 FQGNSA. Between the trimmed V and J ends, which lost 3 bases and 0 bases, there was a span of 9 bases. CDR3 size: 15 residues. CDR3 residues: CASSFGAEAKNIQYF. The CDR3, as DNA: TGTGCCAGCAGCTTCGGGGCGGAAGCCAAAAACATTCAGTACTTC. Full variable domain (outside the CDR3, taken from reference TRBV7-2 and TRBJ2-4): GAGVSQSPSNKVTEKGKDVELRCDPISGHTALYWYRQSLGQGLEFLIYFQGNSAPDKSGLPSDRFSAERTGGSVSTLTIQRTQQEDSAVYLCASSFGAEAKNIQYFGAGTRLSVL.

V gene TRBV7-9 combines with J gene TRBJ1-1; perhaps TRBD1 as D (5 bases). Trimming left V 8 bases short and J 3 bases short, with 7 bases between. In germline, CDR1 is SEHNR, CDR2 FQNEAQ (reference sequence). This CDR3 region has 11 residues. The CDR3 coding sequence is TGTGCCAGCGGGGGAGACACTGAAGCTTTCTTT. Amino acid sequence: CASGGDTEAFF.

This clonotype was detected many times. CDR3 nucleotides: TGCAGCGTTGGACCTAGCGGGGGAAGCACAGATACGCAGTATTTT. As protein: CSVGPSGGSTDTQYF. This chain uses TRBV29-1 with TRBJ2-3; 10 nucleotides match TRBD2. The germline gives CDR1 SQVTM, CDR2 ANQGSEA. The CDR3 is 15 amino acids. V trimming: 4 bases; J trimming: 0 bases; junction bases outside the gene matches: 4.

The genes are TRBV27 and TRBJ2-7; 11 bases fit TRBD2. The germline CDR1 and CDR2 sequences are MNHEY and SMNVEV (reference sequence). The CDR3 loop spans 15 amino acids. J lost 6 bases, V lost 4 bases, and 8 bases had no gene match. The CDR3 sequence is CASSSPLAGASEQYF. CDR3 DNA: TGTGCCAGCAGTTCCCCACTAGCGGGAGCGTCCGAGCAGTACTTC.

This clonotype was found a few times. CDR3 protein: CTSWQAGYGYTF. Written as DNA, the CDR3 is TGCACCTCTTGGCAGGCAGGCTATGGCTACACCTTC. This chain connects TRBV20-1 to TRBJ1-2; D uncertain. The CDR3 is made up of 12 amino acids. Germline CDR1 reads DFQATT; CDR2 reads SNEGSKA (reference sequence).

This clonotype was detected ten times or more. The chain employs TRBV5-6 and TRBJ2-1; a weak D match, TRBD1 (6 bases). The CDR3 covers 17 residues. Germline CDR1 and CDR2: SGHDT and YYEEEE. The V gene lost 4 bases and the J gene lost 4 bases, with 21 bases spanning the gap. The CDR3 coding sequence is TGTGCCAGCAGCAAGAACAGGGTTCTGCCGTTTTACAATGAGCAGTTCTTC. It codes for CASSKNRVLPFYNEQFF.

This chain connects TRBV12-3 or TRBV12-4 to TRBJ2-1; possible D gene TRBD2, 5 bases. V lost 8 bases to trimming and J lost 5 bases, with 16 bases between them. CDR3 length equals 14 residues. The CDR3 nucleotides are TGTGCCAGCCGGAGGCAGGCGTTGAACAATGAGCAGTTCTTC. This gives the protein CASRRQALNNEQFF.

This clonotype has ten or more counts. This chain links TRBV20-1 with TRBJ2-1, with D unclear. Per the germline V gene, CDR1 is DFQATT and CDR2 is SNEGSKA (reference sequence). The CDR3 extends over 12 amino acids. The V end was cut by 8 bases, the J end by 6 bases, with 14 bases between. As DNA, the CDR3 is TGCAGTCAAGGCTATAGGTCCAATGAGCAGTTCTTC. This encodes CSQGYRSNEQFF.

In regard to this clonotype: A read error may explain this, as a much larger clone is one base away. This chain connects TRBV9 to TRBJ2-7; D not resolved. There are 9 residues in the CDR3. Deletions cut 7 bases from V and 3 bases from J, with 2 bases between. CDR1 is SGDLS, CDR2 YYNGEE, per germline. The CDR3 sequence is CASVYEQYF. As DNA, the CDR3 is TGTGCCAGCGTCTACGAGCAGTACTTC.

V usage is TRBV10-3 and J usage is TRBJ2-6; no clear D gene. Germline CDR1 is ENHRY and CDR2 is SYGVKD. Trimming stripped 2 bases from V and 2 bases from J, with 16 bases between. The CDR3 spans 18 residues. CDR3 sequence: CAISELGNGRTGANVLTF. Here the CDR3 DNA reads TGTGCCATCAGTGAGCTGGGGAATGGTCGGACTGGGGCCAACGTCCTGACTTTC.

This clonotype has just a few counts. The chain links TRBV18 to TRBJ1-3, with 7 bases fitting TRBD1. The CDR3 consists of 16 residues. The trim removed 2 bases at V and 2 bases at J, leaving 6 bases unmatched. From germline, CDR1 is KGHSH and CDR2 LQKENI. The CDR3 reads CASSPGRQGAGNTIYF. CDR3 sequence (DNA): TGTGCCAGCTCACCAGGGCGTCAGGGGGCTGGAAACACCATATATTTT.

This clonotype was found a few times. This chain connects TRBV5-6 to TRBJ2-3, with 10 bases identical to TRBD2. CDR3 length: 15 residues. Germline CDR1 and CDR2: SGHDT and YYEEEE. V was pared by 4 bases and J by 1 base, with 3 bases of the junction left unmatched. The CDR3 sequence is CASSEGLAGTDTQYF. The CDR3 nucleotides are TGTGCCAGCAGCGAAGGACTAGCGGGCACAGATACGCAGTATTTT.

This clonotype was seen many times. The gene calls are TRBV12-3 or TRBV12-4 and TRBJ2-7, with a possible D match to TRBD2 (5 bases). The CDR3 covers 14 residues. V was pared by 1 base and J by 6 bases, with 13 bases between. CDR3 in DNA: TGTGCCAGCAGTTTAGATAGGGCGAGGGCCGAGCAGTACTTC. Translation gives CASSLDRARAEQYF.

This clonotype was detected many times. J is TRBJ1-5 and V is TRBV10-3; D ambiguous. Germline V gene data show CDR1 as ENHRY and CDR2 as SYGVKD. This CDR3 is built from 13 residues. V was clipped by 3 bases and J by 0 bases, with 3 bases between them. The CDR3 DNA sequence: TGTGCCATCAGTGATGGTAGCAATCAGCCCCAGCATTTT. Translation gives CAISDGSNQPQHF.

This clonotype was observed a handful of times. The V and J genes are TRBV27 and TRBJ1-2; tentative D call: TRBD1 (6 bases). The CDR3 has 13 amino acids. Between the trimmed V and J ends, which lost 4 bases and 2 bases, there was a span of 8 bases. CDR1 and CDR2 from the germline V gene are MNHEY and SMNVEV (reference sequence). The CDR3 region has the DNA TGTGCCAGCAGTTGGGACAAAAACTATGGCTACACCTTC. It codes for CASSWDKNYGYTF.

The rearrangement uses TRBV2 and TRBJ1-1; D is undetermined. Germline CDR1 reads SNHLY; CDR2 reads FYNNEI. This CDR3 spans 12 amino acids. Trimming removed 3 bases from V and 10 bases from J, with 12 bases in between. The CDR3 nucleotides read TGTGCCAGCAGTGAGGACCTACCAAGAGCTTTCTTT. This translates into CASSEDLPRAFF.

The gene calls are TRBV29-1 and TRBJ2-1; tentative D call: TRBD1 (5 bases). Germline V gives CDR1 SQVTM, CDR2 ANQGSEA. V lost 6 bases and J lost 0, with 18 bases in between. CDR3 size: 16 residues. DNA of the CDR3: TGCAGCGTACGAAAGGGGATGTTGGGCTCCTACAATGAGCAGTTCTTC. Amino acids: CSVRKGMLGSYNEQFF.

This clonotype has ten or more counts. V usage is TRBV12-3 or TRBV12-4 and J usage is TRBJ2-1, with 11 bases matching TRBD2. This CDR3 region has 15 residues. The J segment lost 8 bases and the V segment lost 3 bases, leaving 6 bases of the junction unmatched. In DNA form, the CDR3 reads TGTGCCAGCAGTTTTAGCGGGGGGGCCATGGATGAGCAGTTCTTC. Its protein is CASSFSGGAMDEQFF.